This T cell receptor beta chain originates from a study of shared clonotypes between healthy human individuals. Across the study: Per donor, CD8 memory used one plate, CD8 naive used two, CD4 memory used three and CD4 naive used three. Study-wide findings and caveats: Clonotype sharing across donors was expected to vary with sequencing depth.

Points on this clone: What it binds is unknown.

The germline gives CDR1 MGHDK, CDR2 SYGVNS. J gave up 4 bases and V 2 bases, and 7 bases lay outside the gene matches. CDR3 size: 15 residues. Generated by immunoSEQ multiplex PCR, the TCRdb table keeps only in-frame clones and is missing some. The sample includes some 2,500,000 clones, over 85% of them seen just once. The chain employs TRBV25-1 and TRBJ2-7; 8 positions match TRBD1. Sequencing was done on a sample of naive CD4+ T cells from PBMCs. Noted subset: CD45RA+ positively selected. The source of this sequence is a man between 18 and 35 years old in good health. Some clones in this sample may be carry-over from other donors' samples. The DNA of the CDR3 is TGTGCCAGCAGTGAAAGGCCAGGGGGCGCGTACGAGCAGTACTTC. Amino acids: CASSERPGGAYEQYF.